This T cell receptor beta chain appears in the sequencing data of a study of cytomegalovirus exposure and HLA in healthy donors. Study-level results: For most TCR sequences rarity was the rule, although some public TCRs occurred in many donors. 150 to 200 TCR beta chains were listed as cytomegalovirus-associated. A few of the chains that were CMV-associated were confirmed in vitro to be specific for CMV antigens.

In regard to this clone: No antigen is known for it.

TCRdb's copy holds only in-frame clones and misses some; the assay was immunoSEQ multiplex PCR. The repertoire has approximately 170,000 clones, around 85% of them found once; the top ten carry 2% to 2.5%. Sequences were obtained from PBMCs. This clonotype was obtained from a man aged 25-45 years in good health and CMV-seropositive.

CDR3 loop: CASGGRGHNTEAFF. CDR3 sequence (DNA): TGTGCCAGTGGGGGTAGGGGGCACAACACTGAAGCTTTCTTT. This chain joins TRBV10-3 and TRBJ1-1; 7 positions match TRBD1. The junction had 10 bases not matched to a gene; V was cut back by 10 bases and J by 2 bases. Looked up from germline, CDR1 is ENHRY and CDR2 is SYGVKD. The CDR3 contains 14 residues.